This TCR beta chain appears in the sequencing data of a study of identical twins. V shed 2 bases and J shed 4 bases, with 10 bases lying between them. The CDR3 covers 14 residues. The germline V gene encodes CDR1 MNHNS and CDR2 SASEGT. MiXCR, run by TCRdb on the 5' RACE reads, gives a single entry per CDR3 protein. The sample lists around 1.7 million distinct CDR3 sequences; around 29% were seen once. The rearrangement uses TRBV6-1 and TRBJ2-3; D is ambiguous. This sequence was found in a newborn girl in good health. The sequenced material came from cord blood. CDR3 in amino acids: CASSESSYPDTQYF. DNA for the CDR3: TGTGCCAGCAGTGAATCAAGTTACCCAGATACGCAGTATTTT.